This TCR beta chain appears in the sequencing data of a study of regulatory T cells in long-lasting Graves disease. Study at large: More than 5 years of antithyroid drugs with positive TSH receptor antibodies defined persistent Graves' disease. General observations from the study: Persistent disease preferred TRBV28, TRBJ1-2 and TRBJ2-5; new disease, TRBV20-1 and TRBJ2-1.

Construction of the TCR beta libraries employed iRepertoire HTBI primers in conjunction with Arm-PCR of CDR3 regions. TCRdb called the multiplex PCR reads again in MiXCR, with one record for every CDR3 protein. The sample lists a few hundred thousand distinct CDR3 sequences; around a fifth were seen once. This clonotype was detected ten times or more. Its antigen is currently unknown. The CDR3 runs to 12 residues. Trimming cost V 2 bases and J 3 bases, with 4 bases left between them. The V gene's germline CDR1 is SNHLY and CDR2 FYNNEI. Time point of the sample: persistent/refractory GD, antithyroid drugs over 5 years with positive TRAb. Isolated PBMC RNA provided the starting material for the TCR library. Guidelines of the American Thyroid Association were used to diagnose Graves' disease.

Sequencing used peripheral blood mononuclear cells (PBMCs), obtained when the disease was refractory, from a patient treated with antithyroid drugs. This rearrangement joins TRBV2 to TRBJ1-1; D gene unclear. The TCR originated in a female donor with Graves disease. CDR3 nucleotide sequence: TGTGCCAGCAGTGAAATCTACACTGAAGCTTTCTTT. Translated: CASSEIYTEAFF.